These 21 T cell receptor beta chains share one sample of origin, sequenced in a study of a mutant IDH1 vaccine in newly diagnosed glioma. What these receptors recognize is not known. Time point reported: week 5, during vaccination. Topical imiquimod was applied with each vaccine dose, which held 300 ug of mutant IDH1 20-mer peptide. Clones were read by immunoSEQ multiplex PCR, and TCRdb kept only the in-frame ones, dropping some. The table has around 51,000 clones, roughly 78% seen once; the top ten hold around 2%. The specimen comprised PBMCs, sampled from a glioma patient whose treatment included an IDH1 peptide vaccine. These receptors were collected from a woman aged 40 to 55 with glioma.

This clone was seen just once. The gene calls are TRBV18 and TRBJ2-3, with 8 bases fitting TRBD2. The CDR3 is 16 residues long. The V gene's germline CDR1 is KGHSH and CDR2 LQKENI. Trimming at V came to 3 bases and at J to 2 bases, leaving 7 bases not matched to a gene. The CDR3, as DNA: TGTGCCAGCTCACCGACGAGGACTAGCCACACAGATACGCAGTATTTT. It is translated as CASSPTRTSHTDTQYF.

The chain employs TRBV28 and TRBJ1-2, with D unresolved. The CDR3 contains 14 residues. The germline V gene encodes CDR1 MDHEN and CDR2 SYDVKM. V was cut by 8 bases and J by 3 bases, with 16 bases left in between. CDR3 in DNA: TGTGCCAGCGCACGTTCGGTTTTGGACTATGGCTACACCTTC. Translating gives CASARSVLDYGYTF.

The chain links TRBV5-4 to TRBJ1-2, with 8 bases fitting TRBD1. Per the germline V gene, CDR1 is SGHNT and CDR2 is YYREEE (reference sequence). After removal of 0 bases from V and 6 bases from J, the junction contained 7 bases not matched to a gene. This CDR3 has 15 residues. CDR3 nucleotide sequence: TGTGCCAGCAGCTTGGGTCTTAGGACAGGGAATGGCTACACCTTC. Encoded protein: CASSLGLRTGNGYTF.

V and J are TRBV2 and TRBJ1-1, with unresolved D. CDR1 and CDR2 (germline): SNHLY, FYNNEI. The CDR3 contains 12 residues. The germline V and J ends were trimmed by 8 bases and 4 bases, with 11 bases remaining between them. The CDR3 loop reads CASLAGITEAFF. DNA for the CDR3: TGTGCCAGCTTGGCAGGAATCACTGAAGCTTTCTTT.

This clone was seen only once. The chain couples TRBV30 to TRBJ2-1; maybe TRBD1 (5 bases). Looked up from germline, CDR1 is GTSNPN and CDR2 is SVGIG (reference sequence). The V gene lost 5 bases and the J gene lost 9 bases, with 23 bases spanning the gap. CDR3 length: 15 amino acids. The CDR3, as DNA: TGTGCCTGGCTCCCTACAGGCGTAGGAGCGAGTGAGCAGTTCTTC. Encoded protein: CAWLPTGVGASEQFF.

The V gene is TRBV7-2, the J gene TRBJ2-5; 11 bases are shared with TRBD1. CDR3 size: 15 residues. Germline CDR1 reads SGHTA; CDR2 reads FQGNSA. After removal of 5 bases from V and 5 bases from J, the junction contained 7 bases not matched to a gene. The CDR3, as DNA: TGTGCCAGCAGCGCTGGAGGACAGGGGGCGGAGACCCAGTACTTC. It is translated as CASSAGGQGAETQYF.

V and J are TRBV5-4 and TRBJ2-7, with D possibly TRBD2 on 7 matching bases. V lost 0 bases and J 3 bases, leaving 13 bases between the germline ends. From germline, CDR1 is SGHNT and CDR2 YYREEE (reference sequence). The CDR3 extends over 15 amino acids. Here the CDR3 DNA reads TGTGCCAGCAGCTTGGTGGGGGGGCGCGGCTACGAGCAGTACTTC. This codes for CASSLVGGRGYEQYF. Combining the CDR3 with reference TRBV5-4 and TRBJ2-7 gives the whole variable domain ETGVTQSPTHLIKTRGQQVTLRCSSQSGHNTVSWYQQALGQGPQFIFQYYREEENGRGNFPPRFSGLQFPNYSSELNVNALELDDSALYLCASSLVGGRGYEQYFGPGTRLTVT.

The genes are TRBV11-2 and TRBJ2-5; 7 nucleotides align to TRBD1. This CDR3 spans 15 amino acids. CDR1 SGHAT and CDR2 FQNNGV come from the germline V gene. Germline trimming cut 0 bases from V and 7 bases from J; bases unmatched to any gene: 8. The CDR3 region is CASSLDLRQGATQYF. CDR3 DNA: TGTGCCAGCAGCTTAGATCTAAGACAGGGTGCGACCCAGTACTTC.

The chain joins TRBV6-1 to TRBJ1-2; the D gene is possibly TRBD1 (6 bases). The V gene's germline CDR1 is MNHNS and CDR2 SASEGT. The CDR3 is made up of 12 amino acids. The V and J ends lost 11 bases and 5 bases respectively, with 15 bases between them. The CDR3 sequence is CAGTGGGYGYTF. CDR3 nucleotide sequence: TGTGCCGGTACCGGGGGCGGATATGGCTACACCTTC.

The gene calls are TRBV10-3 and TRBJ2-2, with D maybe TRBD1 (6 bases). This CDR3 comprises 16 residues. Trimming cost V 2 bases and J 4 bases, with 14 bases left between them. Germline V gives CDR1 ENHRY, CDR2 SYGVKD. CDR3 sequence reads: CAISEGGPMVTGELFF. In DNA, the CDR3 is TGTGCCATCAGTGAGGGGGGCCCCATGGTCACCGGGGAGCTGTTTTTT.

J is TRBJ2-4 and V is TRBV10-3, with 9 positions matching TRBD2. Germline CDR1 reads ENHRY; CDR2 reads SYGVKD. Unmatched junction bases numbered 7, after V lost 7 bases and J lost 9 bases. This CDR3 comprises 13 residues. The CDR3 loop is CAITAGGASIQYF. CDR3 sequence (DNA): TGTGCCATCACAGCGGGGGGCGCATCCATTCAGTACTTC.

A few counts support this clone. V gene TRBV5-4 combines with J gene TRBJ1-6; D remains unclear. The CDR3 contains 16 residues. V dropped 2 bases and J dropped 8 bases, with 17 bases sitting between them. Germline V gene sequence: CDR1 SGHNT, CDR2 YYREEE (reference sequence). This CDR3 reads CASSLGIPEEDSPLHF. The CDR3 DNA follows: TGTGCCAGCAGCTTAGGCATCCCAGAGGAGGATTCACCCCTCCACTTT.

The CDR3 DNA follows: TGTGCCAGCAGCCCCCTGGGACAGGAAAACCCCGCTGGCTACACCTTC. It translates to CASSPLGQENPAGYTF. This chain links TRBV11-2 with TRBJ1-2, with 8 bases fitting TRBD1. Germline values: CDR1 SGHAT, CDR2 FQNNGV. The trim removed 5 bases at V and 7 bases at J, leaving 15 bases unmatched. The CDR3 length is 16 residues.

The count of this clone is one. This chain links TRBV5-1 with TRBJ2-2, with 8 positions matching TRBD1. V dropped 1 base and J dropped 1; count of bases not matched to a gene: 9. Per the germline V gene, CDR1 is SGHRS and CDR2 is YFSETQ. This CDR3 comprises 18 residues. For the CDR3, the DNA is TGCGCCAGCAGCTTGACTGACAGGGGTTCCCAGAACACCGGGGAGCTGTTTTTT. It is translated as CASSLTDRGSQNTGELFF.

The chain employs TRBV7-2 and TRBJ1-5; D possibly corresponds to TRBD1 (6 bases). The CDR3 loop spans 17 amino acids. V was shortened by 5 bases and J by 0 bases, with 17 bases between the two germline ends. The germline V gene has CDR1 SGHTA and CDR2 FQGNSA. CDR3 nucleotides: TGTGCCAGCAGCCCCGCCTACAGGGTAAATAGCAATCAGCCCCAGCATTTT. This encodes CASSPAYRVNSNQPQHF.

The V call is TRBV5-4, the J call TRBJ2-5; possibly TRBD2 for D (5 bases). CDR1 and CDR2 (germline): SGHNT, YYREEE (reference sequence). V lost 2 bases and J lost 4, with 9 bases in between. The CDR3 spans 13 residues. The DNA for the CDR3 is TGTGCCAGCAGCTTCCCTAGCCGAGAGACCCAGTACTTC. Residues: CASSFPSRETQYF.

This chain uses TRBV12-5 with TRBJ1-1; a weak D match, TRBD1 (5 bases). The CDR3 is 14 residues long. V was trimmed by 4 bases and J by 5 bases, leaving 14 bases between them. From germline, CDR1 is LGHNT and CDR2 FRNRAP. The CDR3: CASGSSGGWTEAFF. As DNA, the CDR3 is TGTGCTAGTGGTTCCTCCGGGGGGTGGACTGAAGCTTTCTTT.

In nucleotides, the CDR3 is TGTGCCAGCAGTGGGACAGGGTCGAACACTGAAGCTTTCTTT. This sequence encodes CASSGTGSNTEAFF. V and J are TRBV25-1 and TRBJ1-1; 8 bases are shared with TRBD1. V trimming: 4 bases; J trimming: 1 base; junction bases outside the gene matches: 2. There are 14 residues in the CDR3. The V gene's germline CDR1 is MGHDK and CDR2 SYGVNS.

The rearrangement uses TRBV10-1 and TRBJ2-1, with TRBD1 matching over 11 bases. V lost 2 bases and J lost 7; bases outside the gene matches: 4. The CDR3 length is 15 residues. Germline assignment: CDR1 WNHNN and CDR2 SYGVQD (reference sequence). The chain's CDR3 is CASSEGTGGKNEQFF. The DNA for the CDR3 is TGCGCCAGCAGTGAGGGGACAGGGGGGAAGAATGAGCAGTTCTTC.

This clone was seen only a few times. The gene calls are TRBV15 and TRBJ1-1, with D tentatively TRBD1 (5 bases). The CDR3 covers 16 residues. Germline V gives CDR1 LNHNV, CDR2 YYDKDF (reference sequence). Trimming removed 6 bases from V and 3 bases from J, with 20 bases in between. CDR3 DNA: TGTGCCACCAGAGGAGGAGCCTCCCCGGGGGACACTGAAGCTTTCTTT. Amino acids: CATRGGASPGDTEAFF.

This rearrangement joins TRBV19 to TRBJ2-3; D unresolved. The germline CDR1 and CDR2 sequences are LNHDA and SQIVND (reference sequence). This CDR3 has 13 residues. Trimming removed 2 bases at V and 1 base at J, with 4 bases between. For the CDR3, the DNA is TGTGCCAGTAGTATACAGGGCACAGATACGCAGTATTTT. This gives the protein CASSIQGTDTQYF.